This T cell receptor beta chain appears in the sequencing data of a study of T cells in Graves' hyperthyroidism and ophthalmopathy (dated by TCRdb to between 2017 and 2020). Context from the whole study: Peripheral blood samples were taken at the time of initial diagnosis, prior to any treatment. To identify TCR V-J signatures that set the groups apart, the researchers used a discovery cohort of 100 patients, made up of some 41 with Graves' ophthalmopathy and about 60 with stable Graves' hyperthyroidism. Prospective prediction of ophthalmopathy was tested in an independent validation cohort consisting of 18 to 20 hyperthyroidism patients and over 15 patients who later progressed to ophthalmopathy. For training and testing, the approximately 97 patients in the discovery cohort were randomly divided in a 7:3 ratio. The study also compared thyroid tissue and blood T-cell repertoires from about six Graves' hyperthyroidism patients. Following sampling, methimazole starting at 30 mg daily was given to hyperthyroidism patients, and high-dose intravenous methylprednisolone was given to ophthalmopathy patients. The paper reports TCR Vbeta CDR3 sequencing of approximately 130 peripheral blood samples: 40 or so ophthalmopathy, under 80 hyperthyroidism and around 17 progressor patients.

This clonotype was recorded many times. Its cognate antigen has yet to be identified. No quality values exist for individual bases; no much larger clone is one base distant. Ophthalmopathy patients had moderately to severely active disease, Clinical Activity Score of at least 3, NOSPECS grade of at least 4, and duration under 3 months. Patients with uncontrolled infections, other autoimmune diseases, pregnancy or lactation were excluded. Diagnoses were based on clinical symptoms, serum thyroxine and TRAb, thyroid ultrasound and orbital computed tomography. PBMCs were isolated from 7.5 to 10 ml of fresh peripheral blood by Ficoll-Paque density gradient centrifugation. Total RNA was extracted with Trizol reagent, and quality was checked on an Agilent 2100 Bioanalyzer. TCR beta CDR3 regions were amplified from RNA transcripts. A first-round RT-PCR of the TCR CDR3 used the HTBI primer set with the Qiagen OneStep RT-PCR kit. A second multiplex PCR round built the libraries, followed by size selection and purification. Libraries were sequenced paired-end with 100 bp reads on an Illumina HiSeq2000. As for the authors' bioinformatics: SOAPnuke was used to process the raw data, with reads discarded if the reads contained adapters or uncalled bases, had a mean Phred below 15, or lacked an exact constant-primer or identifier match. High-quality paired reads were merged using COPE v1.2.5, and each unique nucleotide sequence was defined as a clonotype. MiTCR v1.1 was used to align the clonotypes against IMGT TRBV, TRBD and TRBJ reference segments. The analysis included only V-J combinations with a frequency above 0.0001, which together covered 99% to 99.2% of the repertoires. A TCS score was defined as the ratio of F50 (clonal expansion) to E x V (chaos), with BLOSUM62-based TCRdist applied between CDR3 peptides within each V-J. Welch's t-statistics and random forest reduced fewer than 600 V-J features to 13, which were used in a naive Bayes classifier (R e1071). TCRdb took the public reads, trimmed them with fastp at Q25, ran MiXCR for clone calling and kept in-frame beta chains. Each CDR3 protein appears once, grouped with its most common genes and DNA. TCRdb's processing, not the authors' own work, is the source of the V and J calls. The sample has hundreds of thousands of distinct CDR3 sequences on record, roughly 14% of them singletons. The top ten clones comprise roughly 13% of the sample.

CDR1 and CDR2 were assigned from the germline V gene (reference sequence) as MNHEY and SMNVEV. V lost 2 bases and J lost 2 bases; the stretch between them is 10 bases long. Including cysteine and phenylalanine, the CDR3 has 15 amino acids. Of all the DNA, just the CDR3 is kept, 45 bases in frame from base 1. Findings and caveats that apply to the study as a whole: Blood samples also contained most of the expanded thyroid clonotypes (frequency above 0.001), which suggests that blood repertoires may reflect thyroid immune responses. A model built on a 13 V-J signature distinguished ophthalmopathy from stable hyperthyroidism, reaching about 88% sensitivity and 81% to 83% specificity in cross-validation and 80%/75% in testing. During validation, the model predicted progression to ophthalmopathy a median of approximately six months ahead of onset, with more than 60% sensitivity and 72.22% specificity. No statistical method was used to fix the sample size in advance, and group allocation was not hidden from the investigators.

The receptor was isolated from a man younger than 30 with Graves' ophthalmopathy. Sequencing input: blood. The receptor chain draws on TRBV27 and TRBJ2-1; the D gene is perhaps TRBD2, from 5 matching bases. The CDR3 region reads CASSLAGTTYNEQFF. The sequenced DNA: TGTGCCAGCAGTTTAGCGGGTACTACCTACAATGAGCAGTTCTTC.